This is a list of T cell receptor beta chains from one sample in a study of cytomegalovirus exposure and HLA in healthy donors. The method was immunoSEQ multiplex PCR; TCRdb's version includes in-frame clones alone and lacks a portion of them. The sample holds about 150,000 clones, roughly 80% seen once. The sequenced sample was PBMCs. The receptors here all came from a male donor in good health and CMV-seropositive. Each CDR3 is given with its conserved first and last residue. D genes are given only for firm matches. Clone size is stated in some rows and not others, as once, few, many or a class when expanded.

TRBV7-6,.,.,TRBJ2-7,14,CASSPYEVSYEQYF,TGTGCCAGCAGCCCCTACGAGGTCTCCTACGAGCAGTACTTC
TRBV15,.,TRBD2,TRBJ2-7,16,CATSRDSRREGWEQYF,TGTGCCACCAGCAGAGATTCTCGGCGGGAGGGCTGGGAGCAGTACTTC
TRBV7-9,.,TRBD1,TRBJ1-4,17,CASSLLAGTGENEKLFF,TGTGCCAGCAGCTTATTGGCAGGGACAGGGGAAAATGAAAAACTGTTTTTT
TRBV6-5,.,.,TRBJ1-5,15,CASSLRRGSNQPQHF,TGTGCCAGCAGTCTCAGACGGGGTAGCAATCAGCCCCAGCATTTT
TRBV6-6,.,.,TRBJ1-5,15,CASSYSSSNNQPQHF,TGTGCCAGCAGTTACTCGAGTTCGAACAATCAGCCCCAGCATTTT
TRBV19,.,.,TRBJ2-7,14,CASRKQESLYEQYF,TGTGCCAGTAGAAAACAGGAGAGCCTTTACGAGCAGTACTTC
TRBV7-2,once,TRBD2,TRBJ2-2,16,CASSLVLAGVGGELFF,TGTGCCAGCAGCTTAGTGCTAGCGGGAGTGGGCGGGGAGCTGTTTTTT
TRBV30,.,.,TRBJ2-1,11,CAWSALNEQFF,TGTGCCTGGAGTGCCCTGAATGAGCAGTTCTTC
TRBV9,few,.,TRBJ2-5,15,CASSVVGQTQETQYF,TGTGCCAGCAGCGTAGTGGGGCAGACACAAGAGACCCAGTACTTC
TRBV6-5,few,.,TRBJ1-4,12,CASRRRGEKLFF,TGTGCCAGCAGGCGACGGGGAGAAAAACTGTTTTTT
TRBV6-5,.,.,TRBJ2-5,12,CASSGRPETQYF,TGTGCCAGCAGTGGGAGACCGGAGACCCAGTACTTC
TRBV5-4,once,.,TRBJ2-7,11,CASSLNYEQYF,TGTGCCAGCAGCCTAAACTACGAGCAGTACTTC
TRBV6-1,.,TRBD2,TRBJ2-2,15,CASSALSGSGGELFF,TGTGCCAGCAGTGCACTGAGCGGGAGTGGCGGGGAGCTGTTTTTT
TRBV30,.,.,TRBJ2-6,14,CAWSQGSGANVLTF,TGTGCCTGGAGTCAGGGATCAGGGGCCAACGTCCTGACTTTC
TRBV30,.,.,TRBJ1-2,13,CAWSSGTNYGYTF,TGTGCCTGGAGCTCCGGGACTAACTATGGCTACACCTTC
TRBV28,.,.,TRBJ1-2,14,CASTPGQGSYGYTF,TGTGCCAGCACCCCAGGTCAGGGGAGCTATGGCTACACCTTC
TRBV5-1,.,.,TRBJ2-2,16,CASSMEGRVDTGELFF,TGCGCCAGCAGCATGGAGGGCAGGGTGGACACCGGGGAGCTGTTTTTT
TRBV6-5,.,TRBD1,TRBJ1-3,15,CASSYYGTAGNTIYF,TGTGCCAGCAGTTACTACGGGACAGCTGGAAACACCATATATTTT
TRBV5-1,.,.,TRBJ1-1,14,CASADYRVGTEAFF,TGCGCCAGCGCAGATTACAGGGTAGGCACTGAAGCTTTCTTT
TRBV18,once,TRBD1,TRBJ1-2,16,CASSPTTGTANYGYTF,TGTGCCAGCTCACCAACCACCGGGACAGCGAACTATGGCTACACCTTC
TRBV7-9,.,.,TRBJ2-1,16,CASSPPGGSSYNEQFF,TGTGCCAGCAGCCCCCCCGGCGGCAGCTCCTACAATGAGCAGTTCTTC
TRBV5-5,.,.,TRBJ1-5,16,CASSAGAGIGFQPQHF,TGTGCCAGCAGCGCGGGCGCTGGGATAGGGTTTCAGCCCCAGCATTTT
TRBV30,.,.,TRBJ2-5,13,CAWSVRTEETQYF,TGTGCCTGGAGTGTAAGGACAGAAGAGACCCAGTACTTC
TRBV19,.,TRBD2,TRBJ2-3,18,CASSLLPGLALVRDTQYF,TGTGCCAGTAGTCTTCTACCAGGACTAGCGCTAGTCAGAGATACGCAGTATTTT
TRBV29-1,.,.,TRBJ1-2,14,CSVEDRAVAESYTF,TGCAGCGTTGAAGATCGAGCAGTGGCGGAGAGCTACACCTTC
TRBV6-5,.,.,TRBJ1-6,13,CAGAKQGNSPLHF,TGTGCCGGGGCCAAGCAGGGGAATTCACCCCTCCACTTT
TRBV2,.,.,TRBJ2-5,13,CASWGRSTETQYF,TGTGCCAGCTGGGGGAGGTCCACGGAGACCCAGTACTTC
TRBV6-6,few,.,TRBJ1-5,16,CASIQTGTLSNQPQHF,TGTGCCAGCATCCAAACCGGGACACTTAGCAATCAGCCCCAGCATTTT